These 19 T cell receptor beta chains share one sample of origin, sequenced in a study of cytomegalovirus exposure and HLA in healthy donors. The PCR used 60 Vbeta and 13 Jbeta primers. Produced via immunoSEQ multiplex PCR; TCRdb's table is partial and in-frame only. The sample includes about 140,000 clones, around 57% of them seen just once. The sample comprised PBMCs. These receptors originate from a male donor in good health and CMV-seronegative.

CDR3 coding DNA: TGTGCCAGCAGCCAACAAACAGGGGTGGGAGGCTACACCTTC. Translating it yields CASSQQTGVGGYTF. V and J are TRBV14 and TRBJ1-2, with 7 bases lining up with TRBD1. Looked up from germline, CDR1 is SGHDN and CDR2 is FVKESK. The CDR3 is 14 residues long. Trimming cost V 2 bases and J 8 bases; bases outside gene matches: 8.

CDR3: CAWSVQGRSYGYTF. CDR3 bases: TGTGCCTGGAGTGTGCAGGGCCGATCCTATGGCTACACCTTC. V is TRBV30 and J is TRBJ1-2, with a possible D match to TRBD1 (5 bases). Trimming pared 0 bases from V and 4 bases from J, leaving 12 bases between. The CDR3 consists of 14 residues. Per the germline V gene, CDR1 is GTSNPN and CDR2 is SVGIG (reference sequence).

The V call is TRBV30, the J call TRBJ1-4; 9 bases match TRBD1. Germline values: CDR1 GTSNPN, CDR2 SVGIG (reference sequence). CDR3 length: 14 residues. Trimming at V came to 1 base and at J to 5 bases, leaving 2 bases not matched to a gene. The CDR3, as DNA: TGTGCCTGGAGTGCCGGGACAGGGAATGAAAAACTGTTTTTT. Encoded protein: CAWSAGTGNEKLFF.

This chain joins TRBV5-6 and TRBJ2-5, with TRBD2 matching over 10 bases. With V trimmed by 2 bases and J by 3 bases, 7 bases remained unmatched. This CDR3 spans 16 amino acids. The V gene's germline CDR1 is SGHDT and CDR2 YYEEEE. In nucleotides, the CDR3 is TGTGCCAGCAGCTTACCTAAGCGGGGGGGCGAAGAGACCCAGTACTTC. It translates to CASSLPKRGGEETQYF.

The chain is built from TRBV6-5 and TRBJ2-3; D perhaps matches TRBD1 (5 bases). The germline V and J ends were trimmed by 6 bases and 10 bases, with 14 bases remaining between them. Per the germline V gene, CDR1 is MNHEY and CDR2 is SVGAGI. This CDR3 is built from 12 residues. This CDR3 reads CASSQGRGAQYF. CDR3 coding DNA: TGTGCCAGCAGCCAGGGTCGTGGGGCGCAGTATTTT.

Concerning this clone itself: The junction departs from germline at one end; a sequencing error may be responsible. CDR3 loop: CSSSSRAGEQYF. DNA of the CDR3: TGTTCCAGCAGCTCCAGGGCCGGAGAGCAGTACTTC. The rearrangement joins TRBV7-9 to TRBJ2-7; possible D gene TRBD1, 5 bases. CDR1 is SEHNR and CDR2 is FQNEAQ in the germline V gene (reference sequence). CDR3 length: 12 amino acids. Full variable domain (rest looked up from reference TRBV7-9 and TRBJ2-7): DTGVSQNPRHKITKRGQNVTFRCDPISEHNRLYWYRQTLGQGPEFLTYFQNEAQLEKSRLLSDRFSAERPKGSFSTLEIQRTEQGDSAMYLCSSSSRAGEQYFGPGTRLTVT.

The rearrangement joins TRBV5-1 to TRBJ1-6, with D perhaps matching TRBD1 (5 bases). CDR1 is SGHRS and CDR2 is YFSETQ in the germline V gene. The V end was cut by 2 bases, the J end by 7 bases, with 13 bases between. The CDR3 spans 15 residues. The CDR3 sequence is CASSFSRGWNSPLHF. CDR3 sequence (DNA): TGCGCCAGCAGCTTTTCAAGGGGATGGAATTCACCCCTCCACTTT.

This clone has a handful of counts. J is TRBJ1-1 and V is TRBV23-1; 7 bases agree with TRBD1. TRBV23-1 belongs to the ORF category, with a function that is uncertain. V trimming: 7 bases; J trimming: 9 bases; junction bases outside the gene matches: 23. The CDR3 consists of 17 residues. Written as DNA, the CDR3 is TGCGCCAGCATCTCGACAGGGCGCCGGGACCCGAATCCTAAAGCTTTCTTT. Translating gives CASISTGRRDPNPKAFF.

Comment on this clone: Likely a read error: the CDR3 ends without its conserved phenylalanine or tryptophan. Because the CDR3's place on the DNA is in doubt, the DNA is left out and the CDR3 is given as listed by TCRdb. The chain recombines TRBV25-1 with TRBJ2-7; the table assigns TRBD2, which was not confirmed against the DNA. The CDR3 is 11 amino acids long, termini counted. Per germline, CDR1 MGHDK and CDR2 SYGVNS. The CDR3 protein is CASSEEARRSG.

This clone has just one count. The rearrangement uses TRBV27 and TRBJ2-2; TRBD2 might be the D (5 bases). Germline loops: CDR1 MNHEY, CDR2 SMNVEV (reference sequence). This CDR3 is built from 15 residues. Trimming removed 3 bases from V and 3 bases from J, with 11 bases in between. CDR3 sequence reads: CASSFDREYTGELFF. DNA for the CDR3: TGTGCCAGCAGTTTCGACCGGGAATACACCGGGGAGCTGTTTTTT.

This clone showed up just a few times. The rearrangement links TRBV7-9 to TRBJ1-1; D remains unclear. This CDR3 contains 12 residues. Germline CDR1 and CDR2: SEHNR and FQNEAQ (reference sequence). V lost 2 bases and J 7 bases, leaving 8 bases between the germline ends. The CDR3 coding sequence is TGTGCCAGCAGCTTAATGACAATTGAAGCTTTCTTT. It codes for CASSLMTIEAFF.

The chain has TRBV5-1 and TRBJ2-1; 7 positions match TRBD1. The CDR3 runs 14 residues. Germline V lookup: CDR1 SGHRS, CDR2 YFSETQ. Unmatched junction bases numbered 6, after V lost 4 bases and J lost 5 bases. The CDR3 region is CASSPGQVNNEQFF. The CDR3 DNA follows: TGCGCCAGCAGCCCCGGACAGGTCAACAATGAGCAGTTCTTC.

DNA of the CDR3: TGTGCCAGCAGCCCTGGGGGGGAAACCCCTGGGCAGTACTTC. Translating it yields CASSPGGETPGQYF. The chain employs TRBV7-9 and TRBJ2-5, with 7 bases that match TRBD2. Germline V gene lookup returns CDR1 SEHNR and CDR2 FQNEAQ (reference sequence). The ends lost 5 bases at V and 11 bases at J; junction bases unmatched: 14. The length of the CDR3 is 14 residues.

The chain uses TRBV6-5 and TRBJ1-4, with D uncertain. CDR1 MNHEY and CDR2 SVGAGI come from the germline V gene. This CDR3 comprises 13 residues. V was clipped by 6 bases and J by 5 bases, with 10 bases between them. The CDR3 here is CASSRGGNEKLFF. The CDR3 bases are TGTGCCAGCAGCCGGGGAGGAAATGAAAAACTGTTTTTT.

The chain uses TRBV29-1 and TRBJ1-2; a weak D match, TRBD1 (6 bases). Trimming removed 1 base from V and 1 base from J, with 13 bases in between. The CDR3 spans 15 residues. CDR1 and CDR2 (germline): SQVTM, ANQGSEA. DNA for the CDR3: TGCAGCGTTGAAGGTCACAGGGATCTTAACTATGGCTACACCTTC. Translation gives CSVEGHRDLNYGYTF.

The V gene is TRBV10-3, the J gene TRBJ1-6; the D gene is possibly TRBD1 (6 bases). Per the germline V gene, CDR1 is ENHRY and CDR2 is SYGVKD. The CDR3 covers 17 residues. V lost 4 bases and J lost 0, with 13 bases in between. The CDR3 DNA is TGTGCCATCAGTGGGACAGATATCAGCTCCTATAATTCACCCCTCCACTTT. Protein sequence: CAISGTDISSYNSPLHF.

A few counts support this clone. The rearrangement uses TRBV5-1 and TRBJ1-5, with D unresolved. CDR3 length equals 14 residues. Per the germline V gene, CDR1 is SGHRS and CDR2 is YFSETQ. Trimming shortened V by 0 bases and J by 4 bases, and 8 bases separated the two germline ends. CDR3: CASSLGEPNQPQHF. The CDR3 nucleotides are TGCGCCAGCAGCTTGGGGGAGCCGAATCAGCCCCAGCATTTT.

The rearrangement joins TRBV7-7 to TRBJ2-5; a possible D gene is TRBD1 (6 bases). The V and J ends lost 3 bases and 5 bases respectively, with 31 bases between them. The CDR3 loop spans 20 amino acids. In germline, CDR1 is SSHAT, CDR2 FNYEAQ (reference sequence). The CDR3 DNA reads TGTGCCAGCAGCTTCATACGACCGAGCTCTAGGGGGTTCAGTGGGGAGACCCAGTACTTC. Translation gives CASSFIRPSSRGFSGETQYF.

The V and J genes are TRBV5-1 and TRBJ1-2; the D gene is possibly TRBD1 (6 bases). Between the trimmed V and J ends, which lost 1 base and 0 bases, there was a span of 22 bases. The V gene's germline CDR1 is SGHRS and CDR2 YFSETQ. The CDR3 runs to 19 residues. In nucleotides, the CDR3 is TGCGCCAGCAGCTTGTCAAACACCCGGGACACCATTTCTAACTATGGCTACACCTTC. It translates to CASSLSNTRDTISNYGYTF.